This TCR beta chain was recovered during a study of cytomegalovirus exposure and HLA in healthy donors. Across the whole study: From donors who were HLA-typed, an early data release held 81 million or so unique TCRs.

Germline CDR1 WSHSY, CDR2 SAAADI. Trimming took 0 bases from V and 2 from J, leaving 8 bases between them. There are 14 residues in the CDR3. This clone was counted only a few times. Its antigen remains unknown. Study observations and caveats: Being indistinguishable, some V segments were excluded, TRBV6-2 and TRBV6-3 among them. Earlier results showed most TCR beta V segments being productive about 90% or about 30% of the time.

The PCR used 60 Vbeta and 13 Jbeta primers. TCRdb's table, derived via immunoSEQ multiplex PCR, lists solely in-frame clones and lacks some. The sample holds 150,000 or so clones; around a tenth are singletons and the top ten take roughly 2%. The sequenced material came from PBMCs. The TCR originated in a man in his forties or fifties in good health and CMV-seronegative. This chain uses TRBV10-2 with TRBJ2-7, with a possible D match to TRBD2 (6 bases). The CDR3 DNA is TGCGCCAGCAGTGAGTCCCTAGCGACCTACGAGCAGTACTTC. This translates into CASSESLATYEQYF.